Sequencing of this T cell receptor beta chain was carried out in a study of T and B cells in COVID-19 patients. Across the study: Blood was sampled from COVID-19 patients who were either actively infected or recovered. Study observations and caveats: Active COVID-19 showed highly clonal TRB repertoires; recovery showed diversity and richness above healthy donors. There were 2,331 TCR clusters exclusive to the recovered cohort, some 30 with low generation probability.

There are a few counts of this clonotype. Its antigen is currently unknown. Multiplex PCR with BIOMED2 TRB-A/B primer pools amplified TRB rearrangements. Via MiXCR, TCRdb re-called the multiplex PCR reads, giving one row per CDR3 protein. This table holds 8,500 to 13,000 distinct CDR3 sequences, 30% to 35% found once. TRB was amplified from roughly 250-500 ng of blood genomic DNA. The V end lost 3 bases, the J end lost 9 bases, and 3 bases lay between the germline ends. CDR1 and CDR2 (germline): SGHAT, FQDESV (reference sequence). The CDR3 runs 11 residues. The rearrangement links TRBV11-1 to TRBJ1-6; no clear D gene. The sample was blood. The TCR comes from a human donor with active COVID-19. CDR3 in amino acids: CASSFSSPLHF. CDR3 in DNA: TGTGCCAGCAGCTTCTCTTCACCCCTCCACTTT.